Listed below are T cell receptor beta chains from one sample, sequenced in a study of T-cell memory formation after mild COVID-19. MiXCR was run by TCRdb on the 5' RACE reads, yielding one entry per CDR3 protein. This sample has roughly 380,000 distinct CDR3 sequences, with around 30% found just once. Material for sequencing was PBMCs or a T cell subset sorted from them (not recorded which). These receptors originate from an adult woman who had mild COVID-19 (a few samples of this study predate the infection). Cell type and time point are not known. CDR3s include the opening cysteine and the closing phenylalanine or tryptophan. The order of the fields is D gene, J gene, V gene, clone size, CDR3 DNA, CDR3 protein. D genes are given only for firm matches. The size of a clone is reported for some rows only, either as once, few or many, or as a class for expanded clones.

>TRBD1|TRBJ1-5|TRBV12-3/TRBV12-4|NA
TGTGCCAGCAGTTTATCCTTGGGGGTCCTTAGACAGGGTAGCAATCAGCCCCAGCATTTT
CASSLSLGVLRQGSNQPQHF
>NA|TRBJ2-7|TRBV6-6|few
TGTGCCAGCAGTTACCTCCCGGGGGCTATCTCTAGATACGAGCAGTACTTC
CASSYLPGAISRYEQYF
>NA|TRBJ2-2|TRBV7-3|NA
TGTGCCAGCAGCTTATCCCAAGGCGGGGAGCTGTTTTTT
CASSLSQGGELFF
>NA|TRBJ1-1|TRBV27|NA
TGTGCCAGCATCAATTTGGCAGGGAAAGCTTTCTTT
CASINLAGKAFF
>TRBD1|TRBJ1-2|TRBV20-1|NA
TGCAGTGCGCAACCGGGACAGGGCTATGGCTACACCTTC
CSAQPGQGYGYTF
>NA|TRBJ1-1|TRBV20-1|few
TGCAGTGCCGAATCCTCGCGCGGGGCTTTCTTT
CSAESSRGAFF
>NA|TRBJ2-1|TRBV4-3|NA
TGCGCCAGCAGCCAAGCTAGAGTGGATGAGCAGTTCTTC
CASSQARVDEQFF
>TRBD1|TRBJ2-1|TRBV10-3|NA
TGTGCCATCAGTGCACAGGGGGCGAAGAATGAGCAGTTCTTC
CAISAQGAKNEQFF
>NA|TRBJ1-1|TRBV7-2|NA
TGTGCCAGCAGCTTAAGAGGGGTACTAAACACTGAAGCTTTCTTT
CASSLRGVLNTEAFF
>TRBD1|TRBJ1-5|TRBV7-2|few
TGTGCCAGCAGCCCCAGCGGACAGGGGGCATATCAGCCCCAGCATTTT
CASSPSGQGAYQPQHF
>NA|TRBJ2-2|TRBV12-3/TRBV12-4|few
TGTGCCAGCAGTCGGGACCAGAACACCGGGGAGCTGTTTTTT
CASSRDQNTGELFF
>NA|TRBJ2-1|TRBV3-1|few
TGTGCCAGCAGCCAAGATCCTAGTACAAAAAATGAGCAGTTCTTC
CASSQDPSTKNEQFF
>TRBD2|TRBJ2-5|TRBV7-2|NA
TGTGCCAGCAGCTTAGTGGTAGCGGGAGGTCCCCAAGAGACCCAGTACTTC
CASSLVVAGGPQETQYF
>NA|TRBJ2-1|TRBV7-3|NA
TGTGCCAGCAGCTTAGCAGGGACCAATGAGCAGTTCTTC
CASSLAGTNEQFF
>TRBD1|TRBJ1-2|TRBV7-2|NA
TGTGCCAGCAGCCATCGACAGGGGGCGGGTGGCTACACCTTC
CASSHRQGAGGYTF
>NA|TRBJ2-7|TRBV20-1|few
TGCAGTGCCTCATCACCTTTCGACGGACTAGAGCAGTACTTC
CSASSPFDGLEQYF
>NA|TRBJ2-3|TRBV6-4|NA
TGTGCCAGCAGTGATGGTAGGGCTAGCACAGATACGCAGTATTTT
CASSDGRASTDTQYF
>NA|TRBJ2-7|TRBV5-1|few
TGCGCCAGCCCTCCGAGGAGTTCCTACGAGCAGTACTTC
CASPPRSSYEQYF
>NA|TRBJ2-1|TRBV11-2|few
TGTGCCAGCAGCTCAGGGTTAGGGGAATCCTACAATGAGCAGTTCTTC
CASSSGLGESYNEQFF
>NA|TRBJ2-5|TRBV24-1|few
TGTGCCACCAGTGGGGGAACAGAGACCCAGTACTTC
CATSGGTETQYF
>NA|TRBJ2-7|TRBV5-1|NA
TGCGCCAGCAGCTTTGAGAGCAGGGCCCGGAGAACCTACGAGCAGTACTTC
CASSFESRARRTYEQYF
>NA|TRBJ1-2|TRBV6-5|NA
TGTGCCAGCAGTACACAGAACTATGGCTACACCTTC
CASSTQNYGYTF
>NA|TRBJ2-1|TRBV7-9|NA
TGTGCCAGCAGACGCCGTGATCGGACACCCTCCAATGAGCAGTTCTTC
CASRRRDRTPSNEQFF
>NA|TRBJ2-2|TRBV5-1|NA
TGCGCCAGCAGCTTGCCGGTAGCGGACACCGGGGAGCTGTTTTTT
CASSLPVADTGELFF
>NA|TRBJ1-1|TRBV5-1|NA
TGCGCCAGGAGGTCGAGGGCCGCACCCGAAGCTTTCTTT
CARRSRAAPEAFF
>NA|TRBJ2-1|TRBV4-1|few
TGCGCCAGCAGCCAAGCTAGTGTATCCTACAATGAGCAGTTCTTC
CASSQASVSYNEQFF
>NA|TRBJ2-7|TRBV18|NA
TGTGCCAGCTCACCCGTCGGCCCTGAGCAGTACTTC
CASSPVGPEQYF
>NA|TRBJ1-5|TRBV28|NA
TGTGCCAGCAGTTTAATGGGGGGCGGGAAGGATCAGCCCCAGCATTTT
CASSLMGGGKDQPQHF
>TRBD1|TRBJ2-1|TRBV6-5|few
TGTGCCAGCAGCGACAGGGACGCTCACGATGAGCAGTTCTTC
CASSDRDAHDEQFF
>NA|TRBJ2-3|TRBV18|few
TGTGCCAGCTCAACAGAGGCGGATACGCAGTATTTT
CASSTEADTQYF
>TRBD1|TRBJ1-1|TRBV6-2/TRBV6-3|NA
TGTGCCAGCACCGAACCTCCGGGACAGGGACTGAACACTGAAGCTTTCTTT
CASTEPPGQGLNTEAFF
>TRBD2|TRBJ2-7|TRBV28|NA
TGTGCCAGCAGCGGGACTAGCGGGTTCCTCTACGAGCAGTACTTC
CASSGTSGFLYEQYF
>TRBD1|TRBJ1-2|TRBV29-1|NA
TGCAGCGCTCCTACAGGGGATGGCTACACCTTC
CSAPTGDGYTF
>NA|TRBJ2-2|TRBV29-1|few
TGCAGCGTTGATGGGGTGGTCGGCGGGGAGCTGTTTTTT
CSVDGVVGGELFF
>TRBD2|TRBJ2-7|TRBV29-1|NA
TGCAGCGGTGGGACTAGCGGGGGTGGGACCTACGAGCAGTACTTC
CSGGTSGGGTYEQYF
>NA|TRBJ2-4|TRBV19|few
TGTGCCAGTAGCACCTCAAGGGCGAAAAACATTCAGTACTTC
CASSTSRAKNIQYF
>NA|TRBJ1-2|TRBV20-1|few
TGCAGTGCTAGAGAGCAGGATCGGGGCTATGGCTACACCTTC
CSAREQDRGYGYTF
>NA|TRBJ2-5|TRBV29-1|few
TGCAGCGTTGAAGGTGGTACCGAGTACCGATTGCAAGAGACCCAGTACTTC
CSVEGGTEYRLQETQYF
>NA|TRBJ2-5|TRBV7-8|few
TGTGCCAGCAGCTTTGTGGGGGCTCCGGAGACCCAGTACTTC
CASSFVGAPETQYF
>NA|TRBJ1-5|TRBV25-1|NA
TGTGCCAGCAGTGACGTTGGCGGAAATAGCAATCAGCCCCAGCATTTT
CASSDVGGNSNQPQHF
>NA|TRBJ2-7|TRBV7-6|few
TGTGCCAGCAGCGAAATACTGGGGACCTCCTACGAGCAGTACTTC
CASSEILGTSYEQYF
>NA|TRBJ2-1|TRBV2|few
TGTGCCAGCAGTCTAAATTGGGGGACCACCCAATACAATGAGCAGTTCTTC
CASSLNWGTTQYNEQFF
>NA|TRBJ2-7|TRBV19|NA
TGTGCCAGTAGTGCCCGGACGGGGAACTACGAGCAGTACTTC
CASSARTGNYEQYF
>NA|TRBJ2-7|TRBV14|NA
TGTGCCAGCAGCCGGACCGCCTACACGGACGAGCAGTACTTC
CASSRTAYTDEQYF
>NA|TRBJ2-1|TRBV18|NA
TGTGCCAGCTCACCACCAATAACCGGGACCTGGAATGAGCAGTTCTTC
CASSPPITGTWNEQFF
>NA|TRBJ2-1|TRBV7-9|few
TGTGCCAGCAGCCACCCAGGACGTTACAATGAGCAGTTCTTC
CASSHPGRYNEQFF
>NA|TRBJ2-3|TRBV7-3|few
TGTGCCAGCAGCTTAACGATAGGTTTCACAGATACGCAGTATTTT
CASSLTIGFTDTQYF
>NA|TRBJ2-3|TRBV9|NA
TGTGCCAGCAGCGTACCCCCCGAGGATACGCAGTATTTT
CASSVPPEDTQYF